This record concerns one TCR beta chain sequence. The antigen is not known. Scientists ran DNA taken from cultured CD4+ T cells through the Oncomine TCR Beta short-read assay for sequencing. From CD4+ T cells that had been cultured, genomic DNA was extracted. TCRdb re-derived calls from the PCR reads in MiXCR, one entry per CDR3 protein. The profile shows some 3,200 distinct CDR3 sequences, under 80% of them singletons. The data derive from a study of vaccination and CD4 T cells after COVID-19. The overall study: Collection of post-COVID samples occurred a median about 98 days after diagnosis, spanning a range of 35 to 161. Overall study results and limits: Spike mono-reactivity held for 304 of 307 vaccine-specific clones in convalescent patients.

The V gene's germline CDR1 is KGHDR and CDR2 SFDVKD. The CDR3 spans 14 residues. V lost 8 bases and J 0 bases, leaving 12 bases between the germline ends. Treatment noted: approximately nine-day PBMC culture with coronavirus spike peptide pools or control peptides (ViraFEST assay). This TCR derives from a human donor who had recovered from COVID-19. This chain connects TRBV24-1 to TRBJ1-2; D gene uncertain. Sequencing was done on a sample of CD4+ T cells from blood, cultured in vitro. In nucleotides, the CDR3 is TGTGCCACCAACCCCCGGGCTTCTAACTATGGCTACACCTTC. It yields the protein CATNPRASNYGYTF.